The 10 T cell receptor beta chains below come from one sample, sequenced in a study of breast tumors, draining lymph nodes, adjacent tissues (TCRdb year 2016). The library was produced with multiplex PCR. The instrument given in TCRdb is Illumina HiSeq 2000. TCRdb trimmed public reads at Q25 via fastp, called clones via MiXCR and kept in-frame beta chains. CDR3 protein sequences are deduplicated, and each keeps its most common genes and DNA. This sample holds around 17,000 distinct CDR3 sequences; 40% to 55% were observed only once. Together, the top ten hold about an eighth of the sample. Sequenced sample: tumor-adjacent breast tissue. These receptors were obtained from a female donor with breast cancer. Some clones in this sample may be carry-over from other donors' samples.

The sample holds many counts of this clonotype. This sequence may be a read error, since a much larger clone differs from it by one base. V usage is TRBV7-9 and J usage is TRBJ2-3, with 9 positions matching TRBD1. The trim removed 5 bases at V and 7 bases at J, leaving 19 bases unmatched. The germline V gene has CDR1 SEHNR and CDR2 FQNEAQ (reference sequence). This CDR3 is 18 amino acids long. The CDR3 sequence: CASSLSVGGTGRAHTQYF. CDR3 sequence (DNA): TGTGCCAGCAGCCTTAGCGTGGGAGGGACAGGGCGCGCACATACGCAGTATTTT.

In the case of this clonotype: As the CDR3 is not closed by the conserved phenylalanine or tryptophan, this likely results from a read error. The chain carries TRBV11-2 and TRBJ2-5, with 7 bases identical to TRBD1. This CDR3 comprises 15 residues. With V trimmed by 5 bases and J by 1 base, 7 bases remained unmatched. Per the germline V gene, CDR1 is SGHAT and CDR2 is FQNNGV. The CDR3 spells CASSPRQGFQETQYS. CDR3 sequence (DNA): TGTGCCAGCAGCCCCCGACAGGGATTCCAAGAGACCCAGTACTCC.

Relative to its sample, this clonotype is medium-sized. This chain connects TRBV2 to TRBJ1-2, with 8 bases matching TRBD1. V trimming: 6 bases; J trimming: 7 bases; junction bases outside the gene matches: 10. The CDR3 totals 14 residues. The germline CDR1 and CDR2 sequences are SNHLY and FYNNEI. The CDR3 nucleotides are TGTGCCAGCAGGGCCCAGGACAGGGAACGTGGCTACACCTTC. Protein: CASRAQDRERGYTF.

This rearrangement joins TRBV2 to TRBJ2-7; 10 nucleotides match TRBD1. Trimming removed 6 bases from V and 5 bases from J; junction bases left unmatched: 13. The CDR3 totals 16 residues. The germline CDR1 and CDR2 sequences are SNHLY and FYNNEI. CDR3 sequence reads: CASRIPGTGVGNEQYF. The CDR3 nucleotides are TGTGCCAGCAGAATACCCGGGACAGGGGTGGGTAACGAGCAGTACTTC.

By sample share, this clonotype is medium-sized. The CDR3 reads CASSSVLQGANYGYTF. Here the CDR3 DNA reads TGTGCCAGCAGCTCGGTACTTCAGGGAGCTAACTATGGCTACACCTTC. The V call is TRBV13, the J call TRBJ1-2; the D gene is possibly TRBD1 (5 bases). Germline CDR1 PRHDT, CDR2 FYEKMQ (reference sequence). CDR3 size: 16 residues. V lost 4 bases and J 0 bases, leaving 15 bases between the germline ends.

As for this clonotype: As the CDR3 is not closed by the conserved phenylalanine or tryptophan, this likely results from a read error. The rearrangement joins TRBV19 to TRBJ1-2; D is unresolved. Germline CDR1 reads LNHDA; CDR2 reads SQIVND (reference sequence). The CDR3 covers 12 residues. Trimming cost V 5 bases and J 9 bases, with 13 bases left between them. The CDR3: CASSLQRECYTL. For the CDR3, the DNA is TGTGCCAGTAGTTTGCAAAGGGAGTGCTACACCCTC.

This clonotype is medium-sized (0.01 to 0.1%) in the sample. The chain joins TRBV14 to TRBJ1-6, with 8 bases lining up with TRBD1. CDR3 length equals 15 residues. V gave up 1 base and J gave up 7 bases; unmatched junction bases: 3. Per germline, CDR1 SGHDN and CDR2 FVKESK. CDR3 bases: TGTGCCAGCAGCCAAGTTCAGGGGGCGAATTCACCCCTCCACTTT. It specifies CASSQVQGANSPLHF. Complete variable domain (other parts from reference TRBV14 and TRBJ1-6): EAGVTQFPSHSVIEKGQTVTLRCDPISGHDNLYWYRRVMGKEIKFLLHFVKESKQDESGMPNNRFLAERTGGTYSTLKVQPAELEDSGVYFCASSQVQGANSPLHFGNGTRLTVT.

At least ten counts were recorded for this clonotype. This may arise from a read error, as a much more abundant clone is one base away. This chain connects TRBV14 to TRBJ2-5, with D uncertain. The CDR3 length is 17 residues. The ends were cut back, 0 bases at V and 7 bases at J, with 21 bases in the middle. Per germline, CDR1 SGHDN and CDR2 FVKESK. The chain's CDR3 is CASSQDWEGDRSATQYF. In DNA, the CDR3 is TGTGCCAGCAGCCAAGATTGGGAAGGTGATAGGAGTGCGACCCAGTACTTC.

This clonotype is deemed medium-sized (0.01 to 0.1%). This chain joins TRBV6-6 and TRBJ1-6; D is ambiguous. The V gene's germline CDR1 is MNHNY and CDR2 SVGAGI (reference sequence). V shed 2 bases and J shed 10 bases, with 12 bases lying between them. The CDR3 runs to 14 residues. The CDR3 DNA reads TGTGCCAGCAGTTACGGAGGTCCTGAGTCACCCCTCCACTTT. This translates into CASSYGGPESPLHF.

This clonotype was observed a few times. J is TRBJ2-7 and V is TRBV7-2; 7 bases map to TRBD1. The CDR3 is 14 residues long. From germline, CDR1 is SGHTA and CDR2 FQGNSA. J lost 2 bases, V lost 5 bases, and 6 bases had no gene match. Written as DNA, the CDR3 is TGTGCCAGCAGCCCATTACAGGGGCCCTACGAGCAGTACTTC. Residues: CASSPLQGPYEQYF.